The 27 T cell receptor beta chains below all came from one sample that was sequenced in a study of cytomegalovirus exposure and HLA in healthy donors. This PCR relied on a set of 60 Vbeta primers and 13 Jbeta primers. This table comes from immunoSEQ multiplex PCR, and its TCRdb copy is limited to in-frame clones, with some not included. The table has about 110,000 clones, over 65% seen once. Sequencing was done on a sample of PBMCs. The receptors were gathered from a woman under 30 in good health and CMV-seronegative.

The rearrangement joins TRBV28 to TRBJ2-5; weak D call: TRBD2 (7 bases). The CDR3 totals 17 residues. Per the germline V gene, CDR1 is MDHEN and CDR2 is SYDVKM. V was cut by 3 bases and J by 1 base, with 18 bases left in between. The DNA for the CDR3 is TGTGCCAGCAGTTTTCGGCGGCGGGGGCGCCTCCAAGAGACCCAGTACTTC. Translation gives CASSFRRRGRLQETQYF.

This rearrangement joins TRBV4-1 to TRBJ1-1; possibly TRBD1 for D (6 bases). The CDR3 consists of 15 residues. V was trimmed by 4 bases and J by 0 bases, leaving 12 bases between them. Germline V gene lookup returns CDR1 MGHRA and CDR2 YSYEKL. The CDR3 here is CASSPGRGLNTEAFF. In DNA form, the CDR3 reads TGCGCCAGCAGCCCTGGAAGGGGGTTGAACACTGAAGCTTTCTTT.

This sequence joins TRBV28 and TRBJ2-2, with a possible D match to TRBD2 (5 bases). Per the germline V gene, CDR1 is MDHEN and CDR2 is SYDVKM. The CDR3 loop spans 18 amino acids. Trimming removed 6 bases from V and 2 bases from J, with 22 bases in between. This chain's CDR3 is CASSQLPGGLGNTGELFF. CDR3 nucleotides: TGTGCCAGCAGCCAACTACCCGGAGGTTTGGGTAACACCGGGGAGCTGTTTTTT.

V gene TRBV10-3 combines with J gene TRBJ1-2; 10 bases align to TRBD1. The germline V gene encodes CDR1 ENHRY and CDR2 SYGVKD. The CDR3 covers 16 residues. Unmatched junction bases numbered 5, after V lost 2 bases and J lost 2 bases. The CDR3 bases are TGTGCCATCAGTGAGCCCCCGGGACAGGGGAACTATGGCTACACCTTC. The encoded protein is CAISEPPGQGNYGYTF.

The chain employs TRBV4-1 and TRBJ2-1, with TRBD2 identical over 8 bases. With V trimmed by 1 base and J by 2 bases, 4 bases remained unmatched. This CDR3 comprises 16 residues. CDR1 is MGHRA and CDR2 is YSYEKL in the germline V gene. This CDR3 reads CASSQVAGGAYNEQFF. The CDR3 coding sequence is TGCGCCAGCAGCCAAGTTGCCGGGGGGGCCTACAATGAGCAGTTCTTC.

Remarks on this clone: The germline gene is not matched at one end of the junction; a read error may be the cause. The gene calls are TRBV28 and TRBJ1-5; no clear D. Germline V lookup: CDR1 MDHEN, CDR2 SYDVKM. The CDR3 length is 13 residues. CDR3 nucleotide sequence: TGTGCCAGCAGTTCATCCCCCCACCTTGAGTATTTTTTT. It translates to CASSSSPHLEYFF.

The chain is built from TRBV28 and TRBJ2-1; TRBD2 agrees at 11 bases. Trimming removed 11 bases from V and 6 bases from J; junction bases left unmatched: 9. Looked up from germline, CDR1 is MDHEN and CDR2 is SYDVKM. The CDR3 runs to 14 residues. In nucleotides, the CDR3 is TGTGCCGGGGGGACTAGCGGATACGGCAATGAGCAGTTCTTC. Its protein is CAGGTSGYGNEQFF.

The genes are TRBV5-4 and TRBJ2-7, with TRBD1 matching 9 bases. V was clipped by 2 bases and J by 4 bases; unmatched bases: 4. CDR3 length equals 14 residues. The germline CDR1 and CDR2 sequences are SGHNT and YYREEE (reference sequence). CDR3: CASSFGTGSYEQYF. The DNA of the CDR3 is TGTGCCAGCAGCTTCGGGACAGGGAGTTACGAGCAGTACTTC.

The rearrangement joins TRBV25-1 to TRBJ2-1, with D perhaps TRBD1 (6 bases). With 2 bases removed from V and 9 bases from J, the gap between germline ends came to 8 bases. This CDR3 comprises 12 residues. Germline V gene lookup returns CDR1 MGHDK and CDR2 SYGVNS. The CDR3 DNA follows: TGTGCCAGCAGTGAAAGAGGGGGTGAGCAGTTCTTC. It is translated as CASSERGGEQFF.

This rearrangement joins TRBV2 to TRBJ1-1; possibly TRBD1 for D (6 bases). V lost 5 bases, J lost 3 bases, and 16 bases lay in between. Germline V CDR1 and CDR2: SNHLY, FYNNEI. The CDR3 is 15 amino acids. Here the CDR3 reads CASSLHPDSHTEAFF. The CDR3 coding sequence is TGTGCCAGCAGTCTCCATCCGGACAGCCACACTGAAGCTTTCTTT.

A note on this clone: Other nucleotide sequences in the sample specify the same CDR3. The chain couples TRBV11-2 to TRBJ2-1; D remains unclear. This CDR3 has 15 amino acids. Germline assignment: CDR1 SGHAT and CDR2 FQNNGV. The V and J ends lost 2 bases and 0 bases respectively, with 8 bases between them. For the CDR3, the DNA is TGTGCCAGCAGCTTAAGCTCGAGCTCCTACAATGAGCAGTTCTTC. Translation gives CASSLSSSSYNEQFF.

The CDR3 spells CASSPHPGSAEQFF. The CDR3 DNA reads TGTGCCAGCAGTCCGCACCCGGGGTCCGCGGAGCAGTTCTTC. The V call is TRBV28, the J call TRBJ2-1; D is perhaps TRBD2 (5 bases). The CDR3 totals 14 residues. V lost 5 bases, J lost 10 bases, and 18 bases lay in between. The germline CDR1 and CDR2 sequences are MDHEN and SYDVKM.

CDR3 DNA sequence: TGTGCCAGCAGCTTAGGGGTCGGACAGGGAGGAAACACCATATATTTT. Translation gives CASSLGVGQGGNTIYF. The V call is TRBV7-6, the J call TRBJ1-3; 8 bases are a match to TRBD1. Looked up from germline, CDR1 is SGHVS and CDR2 is FNYEAQ. The CDR3 extends over 16 amino acids. V dropped 1 base and J dropped 4; count of bases not matched to a gene: 6.

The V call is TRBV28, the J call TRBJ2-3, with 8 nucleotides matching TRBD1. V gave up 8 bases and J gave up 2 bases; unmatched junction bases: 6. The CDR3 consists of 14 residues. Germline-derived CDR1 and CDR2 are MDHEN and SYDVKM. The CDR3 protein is CASGDRLHTDTQYF. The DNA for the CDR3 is TGTGCCAGCGGGGACAGGCTTCACACAGATACGCAGTATTTT. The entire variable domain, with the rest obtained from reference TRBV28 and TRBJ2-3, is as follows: DVKVTQSSRYLVKRTGEKVFLECVQDMDHENMFWYRQDPGLGLRLIYFSYDVKMKEKGDIPEGYSVSREKKERFSLILESASTNQTSMYLCASGDRLHTDTQYFGPGTRLTVL.

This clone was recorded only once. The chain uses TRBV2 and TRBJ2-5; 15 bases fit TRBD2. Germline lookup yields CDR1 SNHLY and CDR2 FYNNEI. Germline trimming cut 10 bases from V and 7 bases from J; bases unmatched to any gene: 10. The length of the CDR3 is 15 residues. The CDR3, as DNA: TGTGCCACAAACCTCGGGACTAGCGGGAGGAGGACCCAGTACTTC. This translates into CATNLGTSGRRTQYF.

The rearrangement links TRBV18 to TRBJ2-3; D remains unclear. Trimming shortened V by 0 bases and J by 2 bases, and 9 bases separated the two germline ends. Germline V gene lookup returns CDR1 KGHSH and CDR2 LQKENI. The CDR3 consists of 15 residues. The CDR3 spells CASSPPTGSTDTQYF. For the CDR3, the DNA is TGTGCCAGCTCACCACCGACCGGGTCCACAGATACGCAGTATTTT.

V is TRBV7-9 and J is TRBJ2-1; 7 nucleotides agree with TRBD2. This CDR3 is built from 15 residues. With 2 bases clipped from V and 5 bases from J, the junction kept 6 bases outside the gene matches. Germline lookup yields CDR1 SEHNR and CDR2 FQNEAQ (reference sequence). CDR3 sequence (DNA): TGTGCCAGCAGCTTACTGGCGGGAGATAACAATGAGCAGTTCTTC. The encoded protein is CASSLLAGDNNEQFF.

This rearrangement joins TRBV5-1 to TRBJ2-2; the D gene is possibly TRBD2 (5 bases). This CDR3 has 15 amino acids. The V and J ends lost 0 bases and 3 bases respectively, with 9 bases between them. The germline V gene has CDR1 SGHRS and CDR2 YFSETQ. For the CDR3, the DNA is TGCGCCAGCAGCTTGGCCGCGGGTTACACCGGGGAGCTGTTTTTT. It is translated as CASSLAAGYTGELFF.

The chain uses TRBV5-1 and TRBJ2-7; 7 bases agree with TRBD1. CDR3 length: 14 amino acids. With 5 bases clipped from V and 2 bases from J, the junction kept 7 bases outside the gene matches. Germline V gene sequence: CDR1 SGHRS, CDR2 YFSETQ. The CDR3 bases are TGCGCCAGCAGTGTAAGGGACAGCACCTACGAGCAGTACTTC. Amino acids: CASSVRDSTYEQYF.

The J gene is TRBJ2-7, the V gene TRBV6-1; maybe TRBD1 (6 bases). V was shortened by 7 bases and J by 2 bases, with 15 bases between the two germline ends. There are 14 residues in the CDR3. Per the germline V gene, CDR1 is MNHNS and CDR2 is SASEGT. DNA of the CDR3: TGTGCCAGCACCGTCACAGGGCTGGCCTACGAGCAGTACGTC. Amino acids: CASTVTGLAYEQYV.

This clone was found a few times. The CDR3 reads CAIALTENTEAFF. For the CDR3, the DNA is TGTGCCATCGCCCTGACAGAGAACACTGAAGCTTTCTTT. The chain couples TRBV10-3 to TRBJ1-1, with D possibly TRBD1 on 5 matching bases. The CDR3 totals 13 residues. Germline V gene lookup returns CDR1 ENHRY and CDR2 SYGVKD. Trimming shortened V by 8 bases and J by 1 base, and 11 bases separated the two germline ends.

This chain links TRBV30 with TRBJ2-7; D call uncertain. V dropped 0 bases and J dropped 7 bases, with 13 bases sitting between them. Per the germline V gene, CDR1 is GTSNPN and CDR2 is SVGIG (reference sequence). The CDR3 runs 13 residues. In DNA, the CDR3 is TGTGCCTGGAGTGTACGGCAGGACGGGGAGCAGTACGTC. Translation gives CAWSVRQDGEQYV.

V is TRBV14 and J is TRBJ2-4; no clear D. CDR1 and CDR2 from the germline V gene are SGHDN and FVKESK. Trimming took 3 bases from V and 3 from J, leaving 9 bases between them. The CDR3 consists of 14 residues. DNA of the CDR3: TGTGCCAGCAGCCATTCGGGTGGCAAAAACATTCAGTACTTC. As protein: CASSHSGGKNIQYF.

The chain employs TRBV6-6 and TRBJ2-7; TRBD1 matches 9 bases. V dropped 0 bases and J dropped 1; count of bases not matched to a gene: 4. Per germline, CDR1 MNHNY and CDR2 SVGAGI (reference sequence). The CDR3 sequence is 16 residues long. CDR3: CASSYSPTGGSYEQYV. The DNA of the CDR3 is TGTGCCAGCAGTTACTCTCCGACAGGGGGGTCCTACGAGCAGTACGTC.

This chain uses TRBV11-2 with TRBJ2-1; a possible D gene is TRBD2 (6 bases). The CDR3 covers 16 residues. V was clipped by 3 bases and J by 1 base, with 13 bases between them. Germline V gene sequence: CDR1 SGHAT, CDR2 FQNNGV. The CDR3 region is CASSLSTGTSYNEQFF. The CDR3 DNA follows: TGTGCCAGCAGCTTGTCTACTGGGACTTCCTACAATGAGCAGTTCTTC.

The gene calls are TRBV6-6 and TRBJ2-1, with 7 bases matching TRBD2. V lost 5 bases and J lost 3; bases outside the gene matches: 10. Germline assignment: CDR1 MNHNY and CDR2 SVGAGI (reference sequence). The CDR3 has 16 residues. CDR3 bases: TGTGCCAGCAGTCCCTCAGGAGCGGGGCGCTACAATGAGCAGTTCTTC. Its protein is CASSPSGAGRYNEQFF.

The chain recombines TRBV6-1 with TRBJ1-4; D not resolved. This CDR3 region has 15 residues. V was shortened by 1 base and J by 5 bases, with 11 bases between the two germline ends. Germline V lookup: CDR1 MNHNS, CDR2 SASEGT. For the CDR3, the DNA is TGTGCCAGCAGTGAAGTGCCGGGTAACAATGAAAAACTGTTTTTT. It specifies CASSEVPGNNEKLFF.